These 9 T cell receptor beta chains were all obtained from the same sample, sequenced in a study of human T cells and chemical hapten exposure. Regarding time point: patch test 1, 2 weeks after DPC sensitization. Treatment specified: therapeutic diphenylcyclopropenone sensitization with weekly scalp DPC. RNA extraction used unfractionated whole blood as the source of total RNA. A single record per CDR3 protein comes from TCRdb applying MiXCR to the RACE reads. The sample has some 41,000 distinct CDR3 sequences; under 5% are singletons. Source: whole blood, taken in connection with sensitization to the hapten diphenylcyclopropenone (DPC). The receptors stem from a man in his forties or fifties with alopecia areata. Some clones in this sample may be carry-over from other donors' samples.

There are many counts of this clonotype. V and J are TRBV9 and TRBJ2-1, with TRBD2 matching 7 bases. Germline assignment: CDR1 SGDLS and CDR2 YYNGEE. There are 16 residues in the CDR3. V trimming: 4 bases; J trimming: 4 bases; junction bases outside the gene matches: 11. In DNA form, the CDR3 reads TGTGCCAGCAGCCCCTCCCCTAGCGGTTTATACAATGAGCAGTTCTTC. Its protein product is CASSPSPSGLYNEQFF.

There are many counts of this clonotype. The chain employs TRBV20-1 and TRBJ2-1; D not certain. Germline V CDR1 and CDR2: DFQATT, SNEGSKA (reference sequence). The CDR3 extends over 12 amino acids. The ends were cut back, 0 bases at V and 10 bases at J, with 10 bases in the middle. CDR3 DNA sequence: TGCAGTGCTAGAGACCGACTCGGCGAGCAGTTCTTC. Translated: CSARDRLGEQFF.

This clonotype came up many times. This rearrangement joins TRBV18 to TRBJ2-5; D not certain. Deletions cut 3 bases from V and 2 bases from J, with 10 bases between. The CDR3 has 14 residues. CDR1 is KGHSH and CDR2 is LQKENI in the germline V gene. CDR3 loop: CASSPGLGQETQYF. CDR3 in DNA: TGTGCCAGCTCACCCGGTTTAGGTCAAGAGACCCAGTACTTC. Full variable domain (outside the CDR3, taken from reference TRBV18 and TRBJ2-5): NAGVMQNPRHLVRRRGQEARLRCSPMKGHSHVYWYRQLPEEGLKFMVYLQKENIIDESGMPKERFSAEFPKEGPSILRIQQVVRGDSAAYFCASSPGLGQETQYFGPGTRLLVL.

This clonotype was counted at least ten times. This chain joins TRBV28 and TRBJ1-2, with D hard to call. Trimming pared 6 bases from V and 3 bases from J, leaving 14 bases between. The germline gives CDR1 MDHEN, CDR2 SYDVKM. CDR3 length: 14 residues. The CDR3 nucleotides are TGTGCCAGCAGCGGCCCCTATCCCGACTATGGCTACACCTTC. Encoded protein: CASSGPYPDYGYTF.

This clonotype was observed at least ten times. V gene TRBV29-1 combines with J gene TRBJ1-4; perhaps TRBD1 as D (6 bases). From germline, CDR1 is SQVTM and CDR2 ANQGSEA. With 7 bases removed from V and 2 bases from J, the gap between germline ends came to 11 bases. The CDR3 is 13 amino acids. As DNA, the CDR3 is TGCAGCGCTACAGGGTCGACTAATGAAAAACTGTTTTTT. Translated, it gives CSATGSTNEKLFF. The full variable domain, rest sourced from reference TRBV29-1 and TRBJ1-4, is SAVISQKPSRDICQRGTSLTIQCQVDSQVTMMFWYRQQPGQSLTLIATANQGSEATYESGFVIDKFPISRPNLTFSTLTVSNMSPEDSSIYLCSATGSTNEKLFFGSGTQLSVL.

For this clonotype: A much larger clone sits a single nucleotide away, making a read error possible. The chain employs TRBV12-3 or TRBV12-4 and TRBJ1-1; possible D gene TRBD1, 5 bases. The CDR3 consists of 13 residues. As DNA, the CDR3 is TGTGCCAACAGTTTCCGGCAGGGCTCTGAAGCTTTCTTT. Protein sequence: CANSFRQGSEAFF.

This clonotype was picked up many times. The chain links TRBV6-5 to TRBJ2-6; 7 nucleotides agree with TRBD1. Germline loops: CDR1 MNHEY, CDR2 SVGAGI. The V segment lost 6 bases and the J segment 7 bases; nucleotides outside the gene matches: 6. The CDR3 covers 14 residues. CDR3 nucleotide sequence: TGTGCCAGCAGCAAAGGGGGCGCCGCCAACGTCCTGACTTTC. As protein: CASSKGGAANVLTF.

This clonotype was seen at least ten times. The rearrangement links TRBV5-4 to TRBJ2-3; a weak D match, TRBD2 (5 bases). The CDR3 runs to 15 residues. Germline V gene lookup returns CDR1 SGHNT and CDR2 YYREEE (reference sequence). V was clipped by 3 bases and J by 4 bases, with 15 bases between them. The CDR3 region has the DNA TGTGCCAGCAGCTCGGGGAAAATACCCGCAGATACGCAGTATTTT. The encoded protein is CASSSGKIPADTQYF.

This chain uses TRBV19 with TRBJ1-5; 8 bases agree with TRBD1. This CDR3 is 16 amino acids long. The J segment lost 0 bases and the V segment lost 2 bases, leaving 3 bases of the junction unmatched. Germline V lookup: CDR1 LNHDA, CDR2 SQIVND (reference sequence). This CDR3 is CASSIPGGHSNQPQHF. The CDR3 DNA follows: TGTGCCAGTAGTATACCAGGGGGCCATAGCAATCAGCCCCAGCATTTT.